The subject of this entry is one T cell receptor beta chain. Antigen: not known. Surgery cases with the highest brain T cell transcript signatures were chosen for sequencing. Pre-surgery treatment included at least one anti-epileptic drug. These data come from a study of brain T cells in children with intractable seizures. Study-wide results and caveats: Top 50 brain clonotypes included both public and private clones. Pre-surgery blood may have been undersampled, hiding some clones. Only CDR3 sequence similarity suggested viral specificity, without known HCMV serostatus.

Between the trimmed V and J ends, which lost 6 bases and 2 bases, there was a span of 8 bases. The CDR3 length is 12 residues. CDR1 and CDR2 (germline): SEHNR, FQNEAQ (reference sequence). The data were produced by immunoSEQ multiplex PCR, yet TCRdb's version contains in-frame clones alone and is incomplete. The repertoire has thousands of clones, around 73% of them found once; the top ten carry around 8.2%. This chain uses TRBV7-9 with TRBJ2-7; D ambiguous. The starting material was resected brain tissue, obtained at surgery. This clonotype was sampled from a boy in the first two years of life with tuberous sclerosis and intractable seizures. This chain's CDR3 is CASRNAAYEQYF. CDR3 coding DNA: TGTGCCAGCAGGAACGCCGCCTACGAGCAGTACTTC.